The next 21 T cell receptor beta chains were all read from a single sample in a study of T cell repertoires in aging, cancer and after chemotherapy. Amplification of TCR beta used genomic DNA extracted from peripheral blood. Multiplex touch-down PCR with TRB-A/B primers amplified rearranged V-D-J TRB sequences. Using its own MiXCR run on the multiplex PCR reads, TCRdb lists one record per CDR3 protein. The repertoire holds about 12,000 distinct CDR3 sequences, with 21% as singletons. The sequenced sample consisted of blood. Receptors were obtained from a human donor in good health.

In this sample, this clonotype turned up a few times. This chain links TRBV11-1 with TRBJ2-3; possible D gene TRBD2, 6 bases. The CDR3 extends over 15 amino acids. The ends were cut back, 5 bases at V and 2 bases at J, with 14 bases in the middle. Germline V gives CDR1 SGHAT, CDR2 FQDESV (reference sequence). The CDR3 loop reads CASSPGDSVTDTQYF. In nucleotides, the CDR3 is TGTGCCAGCAGCCCCGGGGACTCTGTCACAGATACGCAGTATTTT.

This clonotype ranks as medium-sized (0.01 to 0.1%). The rearrangement uses TRBV10-3 and TRBJ1-2; 9 nucleotides line up with TRBD1. The V gene end was trimmed by 4 bases and the J gene end by 11 bases; junction bases not matched to a gene: 2. The length of the CDR3 is 11 residues. Germline lookup yields CDR1 ENHRY and CDR2 SYGVKD. The CDR3 DNA sequence: TGTGCCATCAGTGGGGGGACAGGGTACACCTTC. It is translated as CAISGGTGYTF.

This clonotype was recorded at least ten times. The rearrangement uses TRBV5-1 and TRBJ2-2; D uncertain. Germline-derived CDR1 and CDR2 are SGHRS and YFSETQ. Trimming took 3 bases from V and 7 from J, leaving 7 bases between them. CDR3 length: 12 residues. CDR3 coding DNA: TGCGCCAGCAGCTCCCCGAGCGGGGAGCTGTTTTTT. Translated: CASSSPSGELFF. The whole variable domain, remainder taken from reference TRBV5-1 and TRBJ2-2, is KAGVTQTPRYLIKTRGQQVTLSCSPISGHRSVSWYQQTPGQGLQFLFEYFSETQRNKGNFPGRFSGRQFSNSRSEMNVSTLELGDSALYLCASSSPSGELFFGEGSRLTVL.

Judged by abundance, this clonotype is medium-sized. CDR3 sequence (DNA): TGTGCCAGTAGTCCCCGACGGGCTATATCCTCTGGAAACACCATATATTTT. This codes for CASSPRRAISSGNTIYF. This chain connects TRBV19 to TRBJ1-3; D gene ambiguous. Germline CDR1 and CDR2: LNHDA and SQIVND (reference sequence). The V end lost 5 bases, the J end lost 0 bases, and 17 bases lay between the germline ends. This CDR3 has 17 residues.

By sample fraction, this clonotype is medium-sized. The gene calls are TRBV10-3 and TRBJ1-2, with 9 bases matching TRBD1. Germline V gene lookup returns CDR1 ENHRY and CDR2 SYGVKD. V was clipped by 6 bases and J by 6 bases; unmatched bases: 5. The CDR3 has 13 residues. CDR3 in DNA: TGTGCCATCAGGGCGGGACAGGGTAATGGCTACACCTTC. As protein: CAIRAGQGNGYTF.

By frequency in the sample, this clonotype is medium-sized. V is TRBV7-7 and J is TRBJ2-1, with 11 bases matching TRBD2. There are 17 residues in the CDR3. With V trimmed by 5 bases and J by 6 bases, 12 bases remained unmatched. Per the germline V gene, CDR1 is SSHAT and CDR2 is FNYEAQ (reference sequence). Here the CDR3 reads CASSPSPGLAAGNEQFF. CDR3 bases: TGTGCCAGCAGCCCTTCCCCGGGACTAGCGGCCGGCAATGAGCAGTTCTTC.

This clonotype was picked up many times. The V call is TRBV20-1, the J call TRBJ1-5; 8 nucleotides align to TRBD1. The germline gives CDR1 DFQATT, CDR2 SNEGSKA (reference sequence). The CDR3 runs 14 residues. V lost 3 bases and J lost 7; bases outside the gene matches: 8. CDR3 DNA sequence: TGCAGTGCTAGTGGACAGGGCGACGGGCAGCCCCAGCATTTT. Protein: CSASGQGDGQPQHF.

The chain couples TRBV5-1 to TRBJ2-6; tentative D call: TRBD2 (5 bases). Germline CDR1 SGHRS, CDR2 YFSETQ. Trimming took off 7 bases at V and 0 bases at J, with 14 bases between the two ends. The CDR3 consists of 16 residues. The CDR3 spells CASADLRGSGANVLTF. In nucleotides, the CDR3 is TGCGCCAGCGCGGACCTTCGGGGCTCTGGGGCCAACGTCCTGACTTTC.

The gene calls are TRBV5-1 and TRBJ1-2; tentatively, D is TRBD1 (5 bases). V dropped 3 bases and J dropped 10 bases, with 16 bases sitting between them. Germline-derived CDR1 and CDR2 are SGHRS and YFSETQ. The CDR3 has 13 amino acids. The CDR3 nucleotides read TGCGCCAGCAGCTCCATTGGGACTCCGGACTACACCTTC. It codes for CASSSIGTPDYTF.

The chain is built from TRBV20-1 and TRBJ2-5; TRBD2 aligns across 10 bases. The CDR3 is made up of 15 amino acids. The germline V gene has CDR1 DFQATT and CDR2 SNEGSKA (reference sequence). The J segment lost 5 bases and the V segment lost 0 bases, leaving 6 bases of the junction unmatched. The CDR3 sequence is CSARDQLAGSETQYF. The DNA of the CDR3 is TGCAGTGCTAGAGATCAACTAGCGGGGAGTGAGACCCAGTACTTC.

The rearrangement links TRBV7-2 to TRBJ1-1; the D gene is possibly TRBD1 (6 bases). CDR1 SGHTA and CDR2 FQGNSA come from the germline V gene. V gave up 8 bases and J gave up 0 bases, with 13 bases separating them. CDR3 size: 14 residues. Here the CDR3 DNA reads TGTGCCAGCCGAGGGGACACCTTGAACACTGAAGCTTTCTTT. Protein: CASRGDTLNTEAFF.

The chain joins TRBV7-2 to TRBJ1-6; D remains unclear. V dropped 5 bases and J dropped 6 bases, with 14 bases sitting between them. The CDR3 runs 15 residues. Germline CDR1 reads SGHTA; CDR2 reads FQGNSA. CDR3 protein: CASSLNTGSNSPLHF. The CDR3 DNA reads as TGTGCCAGCAGCCTAAACACTGGCAGTAATTCACCCCTCCACTTT.

This clonotype has a handful of counts. This chain connects TRBV6-5 to TRBJ2-7, with D perhaps TRBD1 or TRBD2 (6 bases each). This CDR3 spans 14 amino acids. Germline values: CDR1 MNHEY, CDR2 SVGAGI. The germline V and J ends were trimmed by 6 bases and 0 bases, with 12 bases remaining between them. For the CDR3, the DNA is TGTGCCAGCAGCCGACGGGGGCGCTCCTACGAGCAGTACTTC. Amino acids: CASSRRGRSYEQYF.

This clonotype ranks as medium-sized (0.01 to 0.1%). CDR3 DNA: TGTGCCAGCAGTCCGGACCGCAACTCTGGGGCCAACGTCCTGACTTTC. Its translation: CASSPDRNSGANVLTF. The V gene is TRBV27, the J gene TRBJ2-6; D uncertain. CDR3 length: 16 amino acids. From germline, CDR1 is MNHEY and CDR2 SMNVEV (reference sequence). V gave up 5 bases and J gave up 0 bases, with 11 bases separating them.

This clonotype has a handful of counts. V usage is TRBV27 and J usage is TRBJ1-5; D is unclear. CDR1 is MNHEY and CDR2 is SMNVEV in the germline V gene (reference sequence). V was clipped by 3 bases and J by 7 bases, with 7 bases between them. The CDR3 is 12 residues long. Here the CDR3 reads CASSFTGQPQHF. Written as DNA, the CDR3 is TGTGCCAGCAGTTTCACCGGACAGCCCCAGCATTTT.

The chain employs TRBV7-9 and TRBJ2-3, with D possibly TRBD1 on 5 matching bases. Trimming stripped 5 bases from V and 2 bases from J, with 14 bases between. Germline V gene data show CDR1 as SEHNR and CDR2 as FQNEAQ (reference sequence). CDR3 size: 15 residues. The DNA for the CDR3 is TGTGCCAGCAGCCCGTCCTCAGGGAACACAGATACGCAGTATTTT. This gives the protein CASSPSSGNTDTQYF. Filled out from reference TRBV7-9 and TRBJ2-3, the complete variable domain reads DTGVSQNPRHKITKRGQNVTFRCDPISEHNRLYWYRQTLGQGPEFLTYFQNEAQLEKSRLLSDRFSAERPKGSFSTLEIQRTEQGDSAMYLCASSPSSGNTDTQYFGPGTRLTVL.

This clonotype ranks as medium-sized. In DNA, the CDR3 is TGTGCCAGTAGTGAGACAGCAACTAATGAAAAACTGTTTTTT. Its protein is CASSETATNEKLFF. The chain has TRBV19 and TRBJ1-4, with D perhaps matching TRBD1 (5 bases). The CDR3 covers 14 residues. V lost 5 bases to trimming and J lost 0 bases, with 7 bases between them. CDR1 is LNHDA and CDR2 is SQIVND in the germline V gene (reference sequence).

In this sample, this clonotype is medium-sized (0.01 to 0.1%). The V call is TRBV6-6, the J call TRBJ2-7; 9 bases are a match to TRBD1. CDR1 and CDR2 from the germline V gene are MNHNY and SVGAGI (reference sequence). Losses at the gene ends were 6 bases for V and 2 bases for J; bases not matched to a gene: 8. The CDR3 totals 15 residues. The CDR3 region is CASRDIRQGAYEQYF. The CDR3 DNA is TGTGCCAGCAGGGATATCCGACAGGGGGCCTACGAGCAGTACTTC.

V is TRBV7-2 and J is TRBJ1-2, with D unresolved. CDR1 is SGHTA and CDR2 is FQGNSA in the germline V gene. V was shortened by 7 bases and J by 5 bases, with 20 bases between the two germline ends. CDR3 length: 15 amino acids. CDR3 DNA: TGTGCCAGCACCCTAGGGAGAGGAACGGAGTATGGCTACACCTTC. This gives the protein CASTLGRGTEYGYTF.

This clonotype was detected many times. The rearrangement joins TRBV6-2 or TRBV6-3 to TRBJ1-3; D is possibly TRBD1 (5 bases). The ends were cut back, 2 bases at V and 4 bases at J, with 15 bases in the middle. The length of the CDR3 is 16 residues. Germline V CDR1 and CDR2: MNHEY, SVGEGT. CDR3 loop: CASSYDPGLFGNTIYF. The CDR3 DNA follows: TGTGCCAGCAGTTACGACCCAGGGCTCTTCGGAAACACCATATATTTT.

This clonotype appeared a few times. The genes are TRBV5-1 and TRBJ1-4; D is possibly TRBD1 (6 bases). V lost 0 bases to trimming and J lost 7 bases, with 10 bases between them. The germline gives CDR1 SGHRS, CDR2 YFSETQ. The CDR3 runs to 14 residues. The CDR3 nucleotides are TGCGCCAGCAGCTTGGACAGGGTCCCTGAAAAACTGTTTTTT. Encoded protein: CASSLDRVPEKLFF.